Listed here are 12 T cell receptor beta chains from one sample, sequenced in a study of OX40 agonist ivuxolimab in advanced cancers. Using immunoSEQ multiplex PCR, the repertoire was profiled, and TCRdb retains in-frame clones only, with some absent. The table shows 50,000 to 65,000 clones, with approximately 88% occurring only once. The sample in question was CD4+ or CD8+ T cells sorted from blood, obtained in a trial of the OX40 agonist ivuxolimab. All receptors come from an adult with an advanced solid tumor such as melanoma, head and neck, liver or kidney cancer.

This clone was seen once. The chain recombines TRBV7-2 with TRBJ2-7, with 9 positions matching TRBD1. The CDR3 is 14 residues long. The V segment lost 1 base and the J segment 3 bases; nucleotides outside the gene matches: 1. Germline CDR1 SGHTA, CDR2 FQGNSA. CDR3 protein: CASSLGQGGYEQYF. The CDR3 DNA follows: TGTGCCAGCAGCTTAGGACAGGGGGGCTACGAGCAGTACTTC.

This chain uses TRBV5-1 with TRBJ2-1, with D maybe TRBD2 (7 bases). Germline V gene sequence: CDR1 SGHRS, CDR2 YFSETQ. V was pared by 4 bases and J by 6 bases, with 17 bases between. This CDR3 contains 15 residues. The DNA of the CDR3 is TGCGCCAGCAGCCCTGGGGGGGCTCGATCCAATGAGCAGTTCTTC. This codes for CASSPGGARSNEQFF. Combining the CDR3 with reference TRBV5-1 and TRBJ2-1 gives the whole variable domain KAGVTQTPRYLIKTRGQQVTLSCSPISGHRSVSWYQQTPGQGLQFLFEYFSETQRNKGNFPGRFSGRQFSNSRSEMNVSTLELGDSALYLCASSPGGARSNEQFFGPGTRLTVL.

The chain couples TRBV7-2 to TRBJ2-7; 7 bases match TRBD2. V lost 1 base to trimming and J lost 0 bases; unmatched junction nucleotides: 3. CDR1 SGHTA and CDR2 FQGNSA come from the germline V gene. CDR3 length: 15 residues. The CDR3: CASSLERDPSYEQYF. CDR3 coding DNA: TGTGCCAGCAGCTTAGAGCGGGACCCCTCCTACGAGCAGTACTTC.

CDR3 DNA: TGTGCCAGCAGCTTAGCGAGGCCCTCTTCCTATGGCTACACCTTC. It codes for CASSLARPSSYGYTF. The rearrangement uses TRBV7-2 and TRBJ1-2; D unresolved. CDR3 length: 15 residues. The V end lost 0 bases, the J end lost 4 bases, and 12 bases lay between the germline ends. From germline, CDR1 is SGHTA and CDR2 FQGNSA.

Of note for this clone: The germline gene is not matched at one end of the junction; a read error may be the cause. The chain links TRBV28 to TRBJ2-7, with 10 bases that match TRBD2. Germline-derived CDR1 and CDR2 are MDHEN and SYDVKM. The CDR3 contains 16 residues. CDR3 in amino acids: CVSSPSGSFSSYEQYF. The CDR3 DNA follows: TGTGTCAGCTCCCCTAGCGGGAGCTTTAGCTCCTACGAGCAGTACTTC.

The chain uses TRBV29-1 and TRBJ2-7; D might be TRBD1 or TRBD2, each matching 5 bases. CDR1 is SQVTM and CDR2 is ANQGSEA in the germline V gene. This CDR3 region has 13 residues. The V gene lost 3 bases and the J gene lost 2 bases, with 11 bases spanning the gap. CDR3 nucleotide sequence: TGCAGCGTTGAGCGTCAGGGACCCTACGAGCAGTACTTC. Its protein is CSVERQGPYEQYF.

The genes are TRBV5-1 and TRBJ2-1; D is uncertain. The germline V and J ends were trimmed by 6 bases and 7 bases, with 14 bases remaining between them. The CDR3 sequence is 13 residues long. CDR1 is SGHRS and CDR2 is YFSETQ in the germline V gene. CDR3 sequence (DNA): TGCGCCAGCACCCCGGGTGGCGATAATGAGCAGTTCTTC. Protein sequence: CASTPGGDNEQFF.

J is TRBJ1-1 and V is TRBV18, with 7 bases fitting TRBD1. Germline V gives CDR1 KGHSH, CDR2 LQKENI. The trim removed 3 bases at V and 4 bases at J, leaving 8 bases unmatched. CDR3 size: 15 residues. For the CDR3, the DNA is TGTGCCAGCTCACCGGTCGGACAGGCTGTCACTGAAGCTTTCTTT. Amino acids: CASSPVGQAVTEAFF.

This chain connects TRBV4-1 to TRBJ2-1, with D maybe TRBD2 (6 bases). Germline assignment: CDR1 MGHRA and CDR2 YSYEKL. V was trimmed by 4 bases and J by 0 bases, leaving 16 bases between them. The CDR3 runs 17 residues. The CDR3 coding sequence is TGCGCCAGCAGCCCCCGTTCGGGGAGGTTCTCCTACAATGAGCAGTTCTTC. Amino acid sequence: CASSPRSGRFSYNEQFF.

J is TRBJ2-2 and V is TRBV7-9; 10 bases line up with TRBD2. The CDR3 extends over 15 amino acids. Trimming cost V 2 bases and J 8 bases; bases outside gene matches: 5. In germline, CDR1 is SEHNR, CDR2 FQNEAQ (reference sequence). The CDR3 DNA reads as TGTGCCAGCAGCTTACGTTCTAGCGGGAGAGGGGAGCTGTTTTTT. Protein product: CASSLRSSGRGELFF.

The chain joins TRBV19 to TRBJ1-5; TRBD1 matches at 7 bases. Germline CDR1 LNHDA, CDR2 SQIVND (reference sequence). The junction had 8 bases not matched to a gene; V was cut back by 7 bases and J by 5 bases. The CDR3 extends over 14 amino acids. The CDR3 spells CASTTDRWDQPQHF. In DNA, the CDR3 is TGTGCCAGTACCACGGACAGGTGGGATCAGCCCCAGCATTTT.

The chain recombines TRBV7-2 with TRBJ2-1; D unclear. CDR3 length: 12 residues. The germline V gene has CDR1 SGHTA and CDR2 FQGNSA. Deletions cut 1 base from V and 7 bases from J, with 5 bases between. The CDR3 region is CASSLVGNEQFF. The DNA for the CDR3 is TGTGCCAGCAGCTTAGTAGGAAATGAGCAGTTCTTC.